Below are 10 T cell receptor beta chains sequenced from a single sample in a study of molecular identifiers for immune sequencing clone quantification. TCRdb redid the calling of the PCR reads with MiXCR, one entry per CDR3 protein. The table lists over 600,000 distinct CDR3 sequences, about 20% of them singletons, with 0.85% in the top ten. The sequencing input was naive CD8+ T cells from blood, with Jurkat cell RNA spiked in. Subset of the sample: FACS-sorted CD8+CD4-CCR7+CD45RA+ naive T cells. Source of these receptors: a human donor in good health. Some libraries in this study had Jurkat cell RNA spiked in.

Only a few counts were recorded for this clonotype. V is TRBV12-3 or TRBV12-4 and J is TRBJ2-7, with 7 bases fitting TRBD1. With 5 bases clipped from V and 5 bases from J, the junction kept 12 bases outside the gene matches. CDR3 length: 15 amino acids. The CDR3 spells CASSIYYLTGDEQYF. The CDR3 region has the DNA TGTGCCAGCAGTATATACTACCTTACAGGGGACGAGCAGTACTTC.

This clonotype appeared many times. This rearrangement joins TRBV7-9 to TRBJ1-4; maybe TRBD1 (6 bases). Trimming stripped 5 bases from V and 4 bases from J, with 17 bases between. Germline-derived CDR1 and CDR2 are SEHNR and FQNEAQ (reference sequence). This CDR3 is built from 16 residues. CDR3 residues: CASSPGPGGLNEKLFF. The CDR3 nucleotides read TGTGCCAGCAGCCCGGGCCCGGGGGGGCTTAATGAAAAACTGTTTTTT.

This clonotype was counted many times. The CDR3 spells CASSYQASEQFF. CDR3 nucleotide sequence: TGTGCCAGCAGCTATCAAGCGAGTGAGCAGTTCTTC. The chain has TRBV11-2 and TRBJ2-1; no reliable D call. Germline V CDR1 and CDR2: SGHAT, FQNNGV. The CDR3 covers 12 residues. V was pared by 4 bases and J by 9 bases, with 10 bases between.

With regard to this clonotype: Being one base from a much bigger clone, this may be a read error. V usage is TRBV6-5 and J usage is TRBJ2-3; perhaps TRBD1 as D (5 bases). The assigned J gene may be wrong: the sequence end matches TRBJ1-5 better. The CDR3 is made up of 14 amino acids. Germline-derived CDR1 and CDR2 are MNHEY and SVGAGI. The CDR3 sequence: CASSLWGNTDTQHF. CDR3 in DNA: TGTGCCAGCAGTCTCTGGGGGAACACAGATACGCAGCATTTT.

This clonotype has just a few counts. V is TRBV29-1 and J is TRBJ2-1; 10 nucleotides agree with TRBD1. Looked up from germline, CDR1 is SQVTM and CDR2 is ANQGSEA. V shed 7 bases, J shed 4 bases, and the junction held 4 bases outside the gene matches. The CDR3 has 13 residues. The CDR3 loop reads CSAGTGEYNEQFF. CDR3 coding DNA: TGCAGCGCCGGGACAGGGGAATACAATGAGCAGTTCTTC.

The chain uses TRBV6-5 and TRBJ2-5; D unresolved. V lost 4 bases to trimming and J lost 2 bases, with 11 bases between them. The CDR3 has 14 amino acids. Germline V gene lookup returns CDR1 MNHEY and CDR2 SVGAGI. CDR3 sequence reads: CASSLTRRQETQYF. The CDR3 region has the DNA TGTGCCAGCAGTTTAACGAGAAGACAAGAGACCCAGTACTTC.

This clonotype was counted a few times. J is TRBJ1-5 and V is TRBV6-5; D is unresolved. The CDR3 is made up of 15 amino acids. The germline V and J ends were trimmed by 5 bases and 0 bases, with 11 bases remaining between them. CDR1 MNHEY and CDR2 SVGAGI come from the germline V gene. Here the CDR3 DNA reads TGTGCCAGCAGTCCCACCTCCTATAGCAATCAGCCCCAGCATTTT. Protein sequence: CASSPTSYSNQPQHF.

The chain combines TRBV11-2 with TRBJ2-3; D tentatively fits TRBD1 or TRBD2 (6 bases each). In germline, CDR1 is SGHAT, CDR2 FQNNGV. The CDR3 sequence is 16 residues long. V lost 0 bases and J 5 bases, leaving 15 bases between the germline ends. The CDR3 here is CASSLEVRGAVDTQYF. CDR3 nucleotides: TGTGCCAGCAGCTTAGAAGTAAGGGGGGCGGTAGATACGCAGTATTTT.

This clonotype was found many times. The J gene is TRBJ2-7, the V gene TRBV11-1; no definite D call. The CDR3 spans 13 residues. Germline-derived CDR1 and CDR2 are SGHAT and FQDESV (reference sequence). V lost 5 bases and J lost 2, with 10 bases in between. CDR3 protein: CASSPDGTYEQYF. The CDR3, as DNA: TGTGCCAGCAGCCCAGACGGTACCTACGAGCAGTACTTC. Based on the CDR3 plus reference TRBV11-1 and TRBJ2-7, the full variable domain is EAEVAQSPRYKITEKSQAVAFWCDPISGHATLYWYRQILGQGPELLVQFQDESVVDDSQLPKDRFSAERLKGVDSTLKIQPAELGDSAMYLCASSPDGTYEQYFGPGTRLTVT.

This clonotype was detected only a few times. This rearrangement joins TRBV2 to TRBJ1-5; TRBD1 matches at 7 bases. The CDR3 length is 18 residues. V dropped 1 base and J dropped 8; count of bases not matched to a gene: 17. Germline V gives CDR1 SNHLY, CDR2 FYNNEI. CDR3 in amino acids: CASSEEGRDRTIQEPQHF. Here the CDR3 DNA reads TGTGCCAGCAGTGAAGAGGGAAGGGACAGAACTATACAGGAGCCCCAGCATTTT.